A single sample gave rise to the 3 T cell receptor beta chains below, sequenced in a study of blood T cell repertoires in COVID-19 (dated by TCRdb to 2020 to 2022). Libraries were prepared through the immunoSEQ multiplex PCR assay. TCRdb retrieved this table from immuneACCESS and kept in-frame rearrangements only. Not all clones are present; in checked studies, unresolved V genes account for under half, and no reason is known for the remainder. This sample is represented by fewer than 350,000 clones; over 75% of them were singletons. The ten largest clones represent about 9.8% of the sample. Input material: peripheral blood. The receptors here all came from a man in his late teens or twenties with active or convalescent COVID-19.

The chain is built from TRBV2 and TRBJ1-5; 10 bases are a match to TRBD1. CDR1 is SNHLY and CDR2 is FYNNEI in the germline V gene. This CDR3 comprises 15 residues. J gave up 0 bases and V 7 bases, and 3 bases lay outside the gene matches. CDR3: CASTGTGVSNQPQHF. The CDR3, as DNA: TGTGCCAGCACCGGGACAGGGGTTAGCAATCAGCCCCAGCATTTT.

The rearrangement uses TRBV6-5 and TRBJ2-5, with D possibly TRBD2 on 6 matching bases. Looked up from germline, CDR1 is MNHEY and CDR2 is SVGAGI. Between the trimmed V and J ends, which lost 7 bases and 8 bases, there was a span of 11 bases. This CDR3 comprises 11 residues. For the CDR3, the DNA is TGTGCCAGCAAGAGTGGGACTACCCAGTACTTC. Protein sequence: CASKSGTTQYF.

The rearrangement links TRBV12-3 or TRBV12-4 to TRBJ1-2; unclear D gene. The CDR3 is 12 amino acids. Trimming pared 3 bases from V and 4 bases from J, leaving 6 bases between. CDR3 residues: CASSFTGYGYTF. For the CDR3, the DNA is TGTGCCAGCAGTTTTACTGGCTATGGCTACACCTTC.